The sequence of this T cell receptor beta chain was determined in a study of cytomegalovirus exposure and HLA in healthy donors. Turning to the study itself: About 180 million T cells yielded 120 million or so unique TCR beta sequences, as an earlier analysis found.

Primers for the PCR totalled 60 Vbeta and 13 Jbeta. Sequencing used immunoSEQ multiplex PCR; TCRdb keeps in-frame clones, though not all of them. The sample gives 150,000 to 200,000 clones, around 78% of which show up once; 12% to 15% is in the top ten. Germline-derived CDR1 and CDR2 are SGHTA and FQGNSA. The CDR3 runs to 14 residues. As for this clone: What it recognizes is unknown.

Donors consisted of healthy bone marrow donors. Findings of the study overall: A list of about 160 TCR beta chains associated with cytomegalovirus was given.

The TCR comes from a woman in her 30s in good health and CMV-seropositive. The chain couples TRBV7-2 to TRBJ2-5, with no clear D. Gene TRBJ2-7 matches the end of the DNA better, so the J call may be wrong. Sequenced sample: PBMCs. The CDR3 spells CASSSNRLSYEQYF. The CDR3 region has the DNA TGTGCCAGCAGCTCAAACAGATTATCCTACGAGCAGTACTTC.